The clone carrying this T cell receptor beta chain was detected a few times. Antigen unknown. The ends were cut back, 6 bases at V and 2 bases at J, with 13 bases in the middle. The CDR3 runs to 14 residues. Germline CDR1 SNHLY, CDR2 FYNNEI. The data derive from a study of CD8+CD57+ T cells in acquired aplastic anemia. Broader study findings: Patients showed no significant difference from controls in CD8+ Simpson's diversity.

The patients chosen for sequencing had shown expansion of CD8+CD57+ cells (detected by flow cytometry). Genomic DNA was employed as the template in profiling TCR beta VDJ and CDR3. TCRdb re-analysed the reads in MiXCR, keeping a single row per CDR3 protein. The data hold under 500,000 distinct CDR3 sequences, with around 30% observed a single time. This receptor was identified in a human donor with aplastic anemia. Sequences were obtained from sorted CD4+, CD8+, or CD8+CD57+ T cells (not recorded which) from PBMCs. The rearrangement uses TRBV2 and TRBJ2-5; no reliable D call. The CDR3 sequence: CASRLLGGQETQYF. In DNA form, the CDR3 reads TGTGCCAGCAGATTGTTAGGTGGACAAGAGACCCAGTACTTC.